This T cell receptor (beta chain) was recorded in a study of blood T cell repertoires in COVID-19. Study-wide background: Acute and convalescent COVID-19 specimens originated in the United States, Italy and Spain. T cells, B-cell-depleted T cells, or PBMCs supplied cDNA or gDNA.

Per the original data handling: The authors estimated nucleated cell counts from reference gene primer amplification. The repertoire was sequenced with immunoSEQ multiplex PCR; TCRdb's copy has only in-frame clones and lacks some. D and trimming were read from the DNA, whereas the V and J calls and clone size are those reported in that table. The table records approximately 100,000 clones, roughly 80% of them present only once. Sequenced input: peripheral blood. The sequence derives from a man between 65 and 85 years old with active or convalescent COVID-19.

The CDR3 coding sequence is TGCGCCAGCAGCTTGGCTGGGCCACAGGGAGAGAGGGGCTACACCTTC. It translates to CASSLAGPQGERGYTF. The rearrangement uses TRBV5-1 and TRBJ1-2; D possibly corresponds to TRBD1 (6 bases). Germline assignment: CDR1 SGHRS and CDR2 YFSETQ. The length of the CDR3 is 16 residues. Trimming stripped 0 bases from V and 8 bases from J, with 20 bases between.